This TCR beta chain was captured by sequencing in a study of blood T cells in healthy people across ages. The study's findings and limits: PBMCs were not sorted, which prevented a conclusive comparison of naive versus antigen-experienced cells.

This clonotype was observed many times. Its cognate antigen is unknown. CDR1 SGHTA and CDR2 FQGNSA come from the germline V gene. V lost 0 bases and J lost 6, with 8 bases in between. This CDR3 is built from 13 residues. The second PCR ran about 6 to 12 cycles with a sample-barcoded 5' primer and J-beta primers. With 12 random nucleotides, a template-switch adaptor tagged each individual cDNA molecule. Each sample yielded at least 2.5 million CDR3-containing paired-end reads. TCRdb called the 5' RACE reads again in MiXCR, with one record for every CDR3 protein. Of about 1,500,000 distinct CDR3 sequences listed, roughly 30% were seen once; the top ten hold 7.7%.

Specimen: blood. This clonotype was obtained from a woman aged 25 to 39 in good health. The V call is TRBV7-2, the J call TRBJ2-5; possibly TRBD2 for D (6 bases). CDR3 coding DNA: TGTGCCAGCAGCTTAGCCGGGAGTCAGACCCAGTACTTC. This codes for CASSLAGSQTQYF.